One sample yielded the 23 T cell receptor beta chains listed below, sequenced in a study of cytomegalovirus exposure and HLA in healthy donors. The PCR had 60 Vbeta and 13 Jbeta primers. TCRdb's copy holds only in-frame clones and misses some; the assay was immunoSEQ multiplex PCR. The table records under 200,000 clones, about 80% of them present only once. Sequencing used PBMCs. The receptors were sampled from a man aged 25-45 years in good health and CMV-seronegative.

This clone was seen more than once but under ten times. CDR3 in amino acids: CASSSLGGSGELFF. CDR3 bases: TGTGCCAGCAGCTCTCTAGGGGGATCCGGGGAGCTGTTTTTT. The gene calls are TRBV11-3 and TRBJ2-2; TRBD1 is a possible D gene (6 bases). Germline CDR1 is SGHNT and CDR2 is YENEEA. The germline V and J ends were trimmed by 4 bases and 6 bases, with 12 bases remaining between them. There are 14 residues in the CDR3. The full variable domain, its missing parts supplied by reference TRBV11-3 and TRBJ2-2, is EAGVVQSPRYKIIEKKQPVAFWCNPISGHNTLYWYLQNLGQGPELLIRYENEEAVDDSQLPKDRFSAERLKGVDSTLKIQPAELGDSAVYLCASSSLGGSGELFFGEGSRLTVL.

The genes are TRBV19 and TRBJ2-2, with a possible D match to TRBD2 (7 bases). The V end lost 7 bases, the J end lost 7 bases, and 16 bases lay between the germline ends. The CDR3 length is 14 residues. Germline V gives CDR1 LNHDA, CDR2 SQIVND (reference sequence). CDR3 sequence reads: CASNPAGASGELFF. In nucleotides, the CDR3 is TGTGCCAGTAACCCCGCGGGGGCGAGCGGGGAGCTGTTTTTT.

V gene TRBV10-3 combines with J gene TRBJ2-7, with 11 bases fitting TRBD2. The CDR3 is 14 residues long. The V and J ends lost 7 bases and 3 bases, in that order; junction bases with no gene match: 5. Per the germline V gene, CDR1 is ENHRY and CDR2 is SYGVKD. The CDR3: CAINPGLADYEQYF. The DNA of the CDR3 is TGTGCCATCAACCCGGGACTAGCGGACTACGAGCAGTACTTC.

The chain is built from TRBV11-2 and TRBJ2-3; D uncertain. Deletions cut 2 bases from V and 6 bases from J, with 3 bases between. Germline V gene sequence: CDR1 SGHAT, CDR2 FQNNGV. The CDR3 consists of 11 residues. The CDR3 loop is CASSLPDTQYF. In nucleotides, the CDR3 is TGTGCCAGCAGCTTACCGGATACGCAGTATTTT.

V gene TRBV10-3 combines with J gene TRBJ1-2, with a tentative D call TRBD1 (5 bases). Germline CDR1 and CDR2: ENHRY and SYGVKD. The CDR3 length is 11 residues. Trimming removed 4 bases from V and 8 bases from J, with 8 bases in between. DNA for the CDR3: TGTGCCATCAGTGCAGGGTCGGGCTACACCTTC. It yields the protein CAISAGSGYTF.

The rearrangement links TRBV30 to TRBJ2-5; 7 bases fit TRBD1. The DNA end lines up better with TRBJ2-7; the J call may be wrong. CDR1 is GTSNPN, CDR2 SVGIG, per germline (reference sequence). The CDR3 totals 13 residues. CDR3 protein: CAWSLVAGGEQYF. The CDR3 bases are TGTGCCTGGAGTTTAGTCGCAGGGGGCGAGCAGTACTTC.

This chain joins TRBV7-2 and TRBJ1-3, with 8 bases matching TRBD1. V lost 4 bases to trimming and J lost 1 base; unmatched junction nucleotides: 3. The germline V gene encodes CDR1 SGHTA and CDR2 FQGNSA. CDR3 length equals 15 residues. The CDR3 DNA sequence: TGTGCCAGCAGCTCTTACAGGGGGTCTGGAAACACCATATATTTT. Its protein product is CASSSYRGSGNTIYF.

This clone was counted a single time. The V call is TRBV11-2, the J call TRBJ2-7; 11 nucleotides line up with TRBD2. CDR3 size: 14 residues. Germline CDR1 and CDR2: SGHAT and FQNNGV. After removal of 3 bases from V and 4 bases from J, the junction contained 2 bases not matched to a gene. CDR3 protein: CASSFTSGRYEQYF. CDR3 sequence (DNA): TGTGCCAGCAGCTTCACTAGCGGGAGATACGAGCAGTACTTC. The complete variable domain, with remaining parts taken from reference TRBV11-2 and TRBJ2-7, reads EAGVAQSPRYKIIEKRQSVAFWCNPISGHATLYWYQQILGQGPKLLIQFQNNGVVDDSQLPKDRFSAERLKGVDSTLKIQPAKLEDSAVYLCASSFTSGRYEQYFGPGTRLTVT.

The chain has TRBV7-3 and TRBJ2-2; the D is unclear. Germline-derived CDR1 and CDR2 are SGHTA and FQGTGA. Trimming took 3 bases from V and 4 from J, leaving 6 bases between them. The CDR3 extends over 13 amino acids. For the CDR3, the DNA is TGTGCCAGCAGCTTCGGGTCCACCGGGGAGCTGTTTTTT. This encodes CASSFGSTGELFF.

This clone was recorded a few times. This chain joins TRBV6-1 and TRBJ2-1, with D perhaps matching TRBD1 (6 bases). Germline V CDR1 and CDR2: MNHNS, SASEGT. The CDR3 has 16 amino acids. V was shortened by 3 bases and J by 0 bases, with 12 bases between the two germline ends. The CDR3 protein is CASSDRDTGSYNEQFF. In nucleotides, the CDR3 is TGTGCCAGCAGTGACCGGGACACGGGCTCCTACAATGAGCAGTTCTTC.

This clone has only one observation. The chain carries TRBV5-4 and TRBJ2-5, with a tentative D call TRBD2 (5 bases). The CDR3 consists of 16 residues. Germline V CDR1 and CDR2: SGHNT, YYREEE (reference sequence). The V end was cut by 4 bases, the J end by 2 bases, with 18 bases between. CDR3 bases: TGTGCCAGCAGCCCCGGACTGGGGTCGGGACAAGAGACCCAGTACTTC. Its translation is CASSPGLGSGQETQYF. Variable domain in full (rest from reference TRBV5-4 and TRBJ2-5): ETGVTQSPTHLIKTRGQQVTLRCSSQSGHNTVSWYQQALGQGPQFIFQYYREEENGRGNFPPRFSGLQFPNYSSELNVNALELDDSALYLCASSPGLGSGQETQYFGPGTRLLVL.

The chain combines TRBV2 with TRBJ2-2, with 9 bases that match TRBD1. There are 16 residues in the CDR3. Germline values: CDR1 SNHLY, CDR2 FYNNEI. Trimming removed 5 bases from V and 6 bases from J; junction bases left unmatched: 10. This CDR3 is CASSPGTGRSAGELFF. The CDR3 DNA follows: TGTGCCAGCAGTCCCGGGACAGGGAGATCAGCCGGGGAGCTGTTTTTT.

The chain carries TRBV18 and TRBJ2-3; TRBD1 is a possible D gene (5 bases). Trimming cost V 4 bases and J 4 bases, with 15 bases left between them. The CDR3 has 15 amino acids. CDR1 and CDR2 (germline): KGHSH, LQKENI. CDR3 protein: CASSQGITHADTQYF. The CDR3 DNA sequence: TGTGCCAGCTCACAGGGGATAACGCACGCAGATACGCAGTATTTT.

The rearrangement links TRBV11-2 to TRBJ2-5, with 10 bases that match TRBD1. This CDR3 has 13 amino acids. Per the germline V gene, CDR1 is SGHAT and CDR2 is FQNNGV. The V and J ends lost 5 bases and 4 bases, in that order; junction bases with no gene match: 1. The CDR3 region is CASSRDRGETQYF. The CDR3 DNA sequence: TGTGCCAGCAGCCGGGACAGGGGAGAGACCCAGTACTTC.

The V and J genes are TRBV19 and TRBJ2-7; TRBD1 aligns across 9 bases. Germline V gene data show CDR1 as LNHDA and CDR2 as SQIVND (reference sequence). V was clipped by 0 bases and J by 3 bases; unmatched bases: 3. This CDR3 has 15 residues. This CDR3 reads CASSIDGTGFYEQYF. The CDR3 DNA sequence: TGTGCCAGTAGTATAGATGGGACAGGGTTCTACGAGCAGTACTTC.

The chain recombines TRBV7-9 with TRBJ2-7, with D tentatively TRBD1 (6 bases). Germline assignment: CDR1 SEHNR and CDR2 FQNEAQ (reference sequence). This CDR3 has 15 amino acids. Trimming removed 5 bases at V and 3 bases at J, with 17 bases between. CDR3 DNA sequence: TGTGCCAGCAGCCGGACAGCAATCCTTTACTACGAGCAGTACTTC. Translating gives CASSRTAILYYEQYF.

The V gene is TRBV9, the J gene TRBJ2-5; 7 nucleotides line up with TRBD2. Trimming at V came to 3 bases and at J to 2 bases, leaving 10 bases not matched to a gene. The CDR3 loop spans 16 amino acids. Germline V gene data show CDR1 as SGDLS and CDR2 as YYNGEE. The CDR3 spells CASSEAGLVGQETQYF. The CDR3 DNA is TGTGCCAGCAGCGAGGCCGGACTAGTCGGGCAAGAGACCCAGTACTTC. Looking up the rest from reference TRBV9 and TRBJ2-5 gives the full variable domain: DSGVTQTPKHLITATGQRVTLRCSPRSGDLSVYWYQQSLDQGLQFLIQYYNGEERAKGNILERFSAQQFPDLHSELNLSSLELGDSALYFCASSEAGLVGQETQYFGPGTRLLVL.

The genes are TRBV4-3 and TRBJ2-3, with D perhaps TRBD2 (5 bases). The V end was cut by 0 bases, the J end by 4 bases, with 20 bases between. The CDR3 spans 18 residues. Per germline, CDR1 LGHNA and CDR2 YSLEER. Written as DNA, the CDR3 is TGCGCCAGCAGCCAAGATTGGGCTAGAGACGGGATACCAGATACGCAGTATTTT. Its translation: CASSQDWARDGIPDTQYF.

The chain combines TRBV7-9 with TRBJ1-2, with D hard to call. Germline values: CDR1 SEHNR, CDR2 FQNEAQ (reference sequence). The V end lost 6 bases, the J end lost 4 bases, and 12 bases lay between the germline ends. This CDR3 is 13 amino acids long. The CDR3 coding sequence is TGTGCCAGCAGACCGGGAGCGGGCTATGGCTACACCTTC. It translates to CASRPGAGYGYTF.

The rearrangement links TRBV28 to TRBJ2-7; D uncertain. Germline V gives CDR1 MDHEN, CDR2 SYDVKM. With 1 base removed from V and 4 bases from J, the gap between germline ends came to 14 bases. The CDR3 runs to 15 residues. The CDR3 bases are TGTGCCAGCAGTTTATCAATGGGCAGACCATACGAGCAGTACTTC. Its translation is CASSLSMGRPYEQYF.

The V gene is TRBV6-5, the J gene TRBJ2-2; D gene unclear. The V and J ends lost 2 bases and 6 bases respectively, with 7 bases between them. The germline CDR1 and CDR2 sequences are MNHEY and SVGAGI. The CDR3 contains 13 residues. The CDR3: CASSYEAAGELFF. The DNA for the CDR3 is TGTGCCAGCAGTTACGAGGCAGCCGGGGAGCTGTTTTTT.

The gene calls are TRBV4-2 and TRBJ1-4; D ambiguous. The CDR3 consists of 15 residues. V was shortened by 3 bases and J by 5 bases, with 13 bases between the two germline ends. The germline gives CDR1 LGHNA, CDR2 YNFKEQ. The CDR3 region is CASSQGGRINEKLFF. DNA of the CDR3: TGTGCCAGCAGCCAGGGAGGCCGGATAAATGAAAAACTGTTTTTT.

The chain joins TRBV30 to TRBJ2-7, with a weak D call TRBD2 (5 bases). V lost 0 bases to trimming and J lost 3 bases, with 18 bases between them. The length of the CDR3 is 16 residues. The germline V gene has CDR1 GTSNPN and CDR2 SVGIG (reference sequence). The CDR3 protein is CAWSVPRGAAHYEQYF. CDR3 in DNA: TGTGCCTGGAGTGTACCCCGTGGAGCGGCTCACTACGAGCAGTACTTC.